The present TCR beta chain was sequenced within a study of blood T cell repertoires in COVID-19. Details on this clone: No DNA is shown, since the ends of the CDR3 on it are uncertain; the CDR3 is the one TCRdb lists.

20 amino acids form the CDR3, both terminal residues included. Profiled with immunoSEQ multiplex PCR; TCRdb holds only in-frame clones, not every one. The data show approximately 44,000 clones, with around nine tenths seen just once and around 0.39% held by the top ten. The sample consisted of peripheral blood. The clonotype originates from a man in his forties or fifties with COVID-19, enrolled during active disease. The chain has TRBV7-5 and TRBJ1-1; the table's D call, TRBD1, has no DNA check behind it. TRBV7-5 is shown as a pseudogene. The CDR3 sequence: CVRSLGGTWGQGIMNTEAFF.